The 29 T cell receptor beta chains in this list originate from one sample, sequenced in a study of blood T cell repertoires in COVID-19. Repertoires were generated with immunoSEQ multiplex PCR, while TCRdb's copy carries only in-frame clones and drops some. The repertoire holds 200,000 to 250,000 clones, about 86% seen once, with around 8.9% in the top ten. Specimen: peripheral blood. These receptors originate from an elderly man with acute or convalescent COVID-19.

The rearrangement uses TRBV14 and TRBJ1-6; D unresolved. Per germline, CDR1 SGHDN and CDR2 FVKESK. Trimming left V 0 bases short and J 8 bases short, with 8 bases between. This CDR3 is built from 14 residues. The CDR3 protein is CASSQEVRHSPLHF. The CDR3 DNA reads as TGTGCCAGCAGCCAAGAGGTGAGGCATTCACCCCTCCACTTT.

Here the CDR3 reads CASSLLGGRAGNEQFF. The CDR3 DNA reads as TGTGCCAGCAGCCTGCTGGGCGGGAGGGCCGGCAATGAGCAGTTCTTC. The chain combines TRBV13 with TRBJ2-1, with TRBD2 matching over 9 bases. Germline CDR1 reads PRHDT; CDR2 reads FYEKMQ (reference sequence). V was clipped by 5 bases and J by 6 bases; unmatched bases: 11. CDR3 length: 16 residues.

The chain uses TRBV9 and TRBJ2-2; 9 bases line up with TRBD2. The J segment lost 5 bases and the V segment lost 0 bases, leaving 5 bases of the junction unmatched. Germline CDR1 and CDR2: SGDLS and YYNGEE. The CDR3 runs 16 residues. This chain's CDR3 is CASSVEGSGGTGELFF. The DNA of the CDR3 is TGTGCCAGCAGCGTAGAGGGTAGCGGGGGAACCGGGGAGCTGTTTTTT.

This clone appeared once. V and J are TRBV27 and TRBJ1-1; 9 bases are a match to TRBD1. V was clipped by 6 bases and J by 5 bases; unmatched bases: 7. The CDR3 length is 14 residues. From germline, CDR1 is MNHEY and CDR2 SMNVEV (reference sequence). For the CDR3, the DNA is TGTGCCAGCAGGACGGGACAGGGAAGAACTGAAGCTTTCTTT. Residues: CASRTGQGRTEAFF.

This chain connects TRBV5-6 to TRBJ1-2, with D maybe TRBD1 (5 bases). The CDR3 loop spans 12 amino acids. Germline assignment: CDR1 SGHDT and CDR2 YYEEEE. V dropped 2 bases and J dropped 8 bases, with 10 bases sitting between them. The CDR3 loop reads CASSLQAPGYTF. For the CDR3, the DNA is TGTGCCAGCAGCTTACAGGCCCCCGGCTACACCTTC.

V usage is TRBV25-1 and J usage is TRBJ1-1; possibly TRBD1 for D (5 bases). Per the germline V gene, CDR1 is MGHDK and CDR2 is SYGVNS. This CDR3 is 14 amino acids long. The germline V and J ends were trimmed by 6 bases and 0 bases, with 11 bases remaining between them. CDR3 protein: CASRLGGVNTEAFF. CDR3 DNA: TGTGCCAGCAGGCTGGGGGGTGTGAACACTGAAGCTTTCTTT. The complete variable domain, with remaining parts taken from reference TRBV25-1 and TRBJ1-1, reads EADIYQTPRYLVIGTGKKITLECSQTMGHDKMYWYQQDPGMELHLIHYSYGVNSTEKGDLSSESTVSRIRTEHFPLTLESARPSHTSQYLCASRLGGVNTEAFFGQGTRLTVV.

This clone was counted ten times or more. The rearrangement joins TRBV19 to TRBJ2-7; TRBD1 aligns across 9 bases. The V gene end was trimmed by 5 bases and the J gene end by 2 bases; junction bases not matched to a gene: 1. Germline assignment: CDR1 LNHDA and CDR2 SQIVND (reference sequence). The CDR3 is 13 residues long. This CDR3 reads CASSGDRAYEQYF. The CDR3 DNA sequence: TGTGCCAGTAGTGGGGACAGGGCCTACGAGCAGTACTTC.

V is TRBV10-3 and J is TRBJ1-2; 7 bases align to TRBD1. Germline assignment: CDR1 ENHRY and CDR2 SYGVKD. Germline trimming cut 0 bases from V and 4 bases from J; bases unmatched to any gene: 2. This CDR3 comprises 14 residues. CDR3 bases: TGTGCCATCAGTGAGTCGGACAGGTTCTATGGCTACACCTTC. Residues: CAISESDRFYGYTF.

This clone has just one count. The chain is built from TRBV10-3 and TRBJ2-1; D may be TRBD2 (6 bases). The CDR3 is 15 residues long. Germline loops: CDR1 ENHRY, CDR2 SYGVKD. Trimming left V 8 bases short and J 0 bases short, with 14 bases between. CDR3 sequence (DNA): TGTGCCATCGGCCCTAGCGCCGGCTCCTACAATGAGCAGTTCTTC. This gives the protein CAIGPSAGSYNEQFF.

This clone was counted a single time. J is TRBJ2-7 and V is TRBV18; 9 bases are a match to TRBD1. Trimming took 0 bases from V and 4 from J; bases not matched to a gene: 7. The CDR3 consists of 16 residues. Per germline, CDR1 KGHSH and CDR2 LQKENI. The CDR3 is CASSPPVGQGQYEQYF. The CDR3 DNA is TGTGCCAGCTCACCACCAGTGGGACAGGGCCAATACGAGCAGTACTTC.

This clone was recorded many times. This chain uses TRBV11-2 with TRBJ2-7; possibly TRBD1 for D (5 bases). Germline CDR1 is SGHAT and CDR2 is FQNNGV. This CDR3 comprises 18 residues. V dropped 2 bases and J dropped 4 bases, with 24 bases sitting between them. CDR3 in amino acids: CASSLSGPPQTVFYEQYF. The CDR3 nucleotides read TGTGCCAGCAGCTTATCAGGGCCTCCTCAGACGGTTTTTTACGAGCAGTACTTC.

The rearrangement links TRBV6-5 to TRBJ2-5; maybe TRBD1 (6 bases). Looked up from germline, CDR1 is MNHEY and CDR2 is SVGAGI. The CDR3 is 16 residues long. Deletions cut 2 bases from V and 5 bases from J, with 18 bases between. For the CDR3, the DNA is TGTGCCAGCAGTTACGGGACGGGGCCGAGGGGGGAGACCCAGTACTTC. It translates to CASSYGTGPRGETQYF.

The V and J genes are TRBV18 and TRBJ2-6; TRBD1 matches at 7 bases. The junction had 11 bases not matched to a gene; V was cut back by 3 bases and J by 0 bases. CDR3 length: 19 amino acids. Germline values: CDR1 KGHSH, CDR2 LQKENI. CDR3 sequence: CASSPEQGQLNSGANVLTF. The CDR3 region has the DNA TGTGCCAGCTCACCCGAACAGGGACAGCTAAACTCTGGGGCCAACGTCCTGACTTTC.

This clone appeared a few times. This rearrangement joins TRBV3-1 (or the pseudogene TRBV3-2) to TRBJ1-1; D is perhaps TRBD1 (5 bases). Trimming removed 4 bases at V and 1 base at J, with 13 bases between. The CDR3 extends over 15 amino acids. Germline lookup yields CDR1 LGHDT and CDR2 YNNKEL (reference sequence). CDR3 sequence: CASSLNGHTNTEAFF. The CDR3 coding sequence is TGTGCCAGCAGCCTGAACGGACATACGAACACTGAAGCTTTCTTT.

The rearrangement joins TRBV6-5 to TRBJ1-2; no firm D call. Looked up from germline, CDR1 is MNHEY and CDR2 is SVGAGI. The length of the CDR3 is 14 residues. The germline V and J ends were trimmed by 6 bases and 5 bases, with 16 bases remaining between them. The CDR3 sequence is CASRKNWGAYGYTF. The CDR3 DNA sequence: TGTGCCAGCAGGAAAAACTGGGGAGCTTATGGCTACACCTTC.

This clone occurred a few times. The J gene is TRBJ1-6, the V gene TRBV28, with TRBD1 identical over 10 bases. The length of the CDR3 is 15 residues. V lost 6 bases to trimming and J lost 7 bases; unmatched junction nucleotides: 6. The germline gives CDR1 MDHEN, CDR2 SYDVKM. CDR3 bases: TGTGCCAGCAGCGATAGGACAGGGGGGAATTCACCCCTCCACTTT. Encoded protein: CASSDRTGGNSPLHF.

This sequence joins TRBV6-5 and TRBJ1-2, with D maybe TRBD1 (6 bases). CDR1 is MNHEY and CDR2 is SVGAGI in the germline V gene. The V gene lost 8 bases and the J gene lost 3 bases, with 16 bases spanning the gap. This CDR3 region has 14 residues. The CDR3 coding sequence is TGTGCCAGCCTGCGGGGGGCCTCGGACTATGGCTACACCTTC. This gives the protein CASLRGASDYGYTF.

The V gene is TRBV28, the J gene TRBJ2-1; TRBD2 agrees at 8 bases. Germline assignment: CDR1 MDHEN and CDR2 SYDVKM. The CDR3 runs 15 residues. V lost 5 bases, J lost 5 bases, and 8 bases stayed unmatched. CDR3 coding DNA: TGTGCCAGCAGTCGCGGGGGGCGAGTCAACAATGAGCAGTTCTTC. Encoded protein: CASSRGGRVNNEQFF.

The V gene is TRBV5-1, the J gene TRBJ2-7; 11 nucleotides agree with TRBD2. V trimming: 2 bases; J trimming: 2 bases; junction bases outside the gene matches: 9. Germline CDR1 and CDR2: SGHRS and YFSETQ. CDR3 length equals 17 residues. CDR3 amino acids: CASSFLPGTSGTYEQYF. In nucleotides, the CDR3 is TGCGCCAGCAGCTTCCTCCCTGGGACTAGCGGAACCTACGAGCAGTACTTC.

The chain couples TRBV10-3 to TRBJ1-1, with TRBD1 identical over 7 bases. V shed 8 bases, J shed 7 bases, and the junction held 7 bases outside the gene matches. Germline-derived CDR1 and CDR2 are ENHRY and SYGVKD. The CDR3 contains 12 residues. The CDR3 bases are TGTGCCATCCGTGGACAGGCCCATGAAGCTTTCTTT. Its translation: CAIRGQAHEAFF.

The V gene is TRBV18, the J gene TRBJ1-2; D is possibly TRBD1 (6 bases). Trimming removed 1 base at V and 6 bases at J, with 15 bases between. This CDR3 comprises 15 residues. Per the germline V gene, CDR1 is KGHSH and CDR2 is LQKENI. This CDR3 is CASSPRQGQGNGYTF. The CDR3 DNA sequence: TGTGCCAGCTCACCACGGCAGGGGCAGGGGAATGGCTACACCTTC.

This chain joins TRBV12-3 or TRBV12-4 and TRBJ2-7; tentative D call: TRBD1 (6 bases). The CDR3 has 12 amino acids. Between the trimmed V and J ends, which lost 6 bases and 6 bases, there was a span of 12 bases. In DNA, the CDR3 is TGTGCCAGCAGGCAAACAGGGCTCGAGCAGTACTTC. It translates to CASRQTGLEQYF.

V usage is TRBV24-1 and J usage is TRBJ2-7; D is perhaps TRBD1 (6 bases). The germline V gene has CDR1 KGHDR and CDR2 SFDVKD. V lost 1 base to trimming and J lost 8 bases, with 14 bases between them. The CDR3 covers 14 residues. The CDR3 is CATSDLTPTGKQYF. The CDR3 DNA is TGTGCCACCAGTGATTTAACCCCGACAGGCAAGCAGTACTTC.

This chain joins TRBV24-1 and TRBJ2-5; 9 nucleotides line up with TRBD1. Losses at the gene ends were 0 bases for V and 4 bases for J; bases not matched to a gene: 5. Germline CDR1 is KGHDR and CDR2 is SFDVKD. The CDR3 covers 16 residues. CDR3 loop: CATSDLHRQGVETQYF. CDR3 DNA: TGTGCCACCAGTGATTTGCACCGACAGGGGGTAGAGACCCAGTACTTC.

The gene calls are TRBV24-1 and TRBJ1-2, with D maybe TRBD1 (6 bases). Germline CDR1 is KGHDR and CDR2 is SFDVKD. This CDR3 is 13 amino acids long. V gave up 5 bases and J gave up 4 bases, with 10 bases separating them. The CDR3: CATSAGGPYGYTF. The CDR3 DNA sequence: TGTGCCACCAGTGCCGGGGGGCCCTATGGCTACACCTTC.

The chain recombines TRBV7-9 with TRBJ1-2; no clear D gene. The CDR3 consists of 13 residues. With 1 base removed from V and 2 bases from J, the gap between germline ends came to 5 bases. The V gene's germline CDR1 is SEHNR and CDR2 FQNEAQ (reference sequence). The CDR3 here is CASSLERNYGYTF. The CDR3, as DNA: TGTGCCAGCAGCTTAGAACGGAACTATGGCTACACCTTC.

This clone was seen only once. The V gene is TRBV5-1, the J gene TRBJ2-5; tentatively, D is TRBD2 (6 bases). The CDR3 runs to 13 residues. The V end was cut by 3 bases, the J end by 4 bases, with 10 bases between. The germline V gene encodes CDR1 SGHRS and CDR2 YFSETQ. CDR3 in DNA: TGCGCCAGCAGCTCGGGACTTGTAGAGACCCAGTACTTC. Encoded protein: CASSSGLVETQYF.

The chain joins TRBV7-9 to TRBJ2-2, with 13 nucleotides matching TRBD2. The CDR3 loop spans 16 amino acids. J lost 5 bases, V lost 9 bases, and 9 bases had no gene match. In germline, CDR1 is SEHNR, CDR2 FQNEAQ (reference sequence). The CDR3, as DNA: TGTGCCAGTCCGGGACTAGCGGGGACTTCTACCGGGGAGCTGTTTTTT. It yields the protein CASPGLAGTSTGELFF.

The J gene is TRBJ1-2, the V gene TRBV19, with D tentatively TRBD1 (6 bases). CDR1 LNHDA and CDR2 SQIVND come from the germline V gene (reference sequence). V lost 5 bases and J lost 4, with 11 bases in between. CDR3 length equals 13 residues. Written as DNA, the CDR3 is TGTGCCAGTAGTGTACAGGGAAGCTATGGCTACACCTTC. Protein product: CASSVQGSYGYTF.